This T cell receptor (beta chain) was captured in a study of cytomegalovirus exposure and HLA in healthy donors. Both 60 Vbeta primers and 13 Jbeta primers went into the PCR. Only in-frame clones appear in the TCRdb table, and some are missing; sequencing was by immunoSEQ multiplex PCR. The sample has about 190,000 clones, roughly four fifths seen once. This CDR3 is 12 amino acids long. Trimming cost V 6 bases and J 4 bases; bases outside gene matches: 2. CDR1 is MNHNY and CDR2 is SVGAGI in the germline V gene (reference sequence). As regards this clone: Its cognate antigen is unknown.

Study findings and constraints: The authors confirmed in vitro that three CMV-associated chains were specific for CMV antigens. Within an earlier analysis, most TCR beta V segments proved productive either about 90% or about 30% of the time. Trimming of TCR beta V- and J-genes showed a link, identified in a later analysis, to a missense DCLRE1C variant.

The chain links TRBV6-6 to TRBJ1-2; 7 bases agree with TRBD1. This clonotype was sampled from a woman aged 18-29 years in good health and CMV-seronegative. Sequenced sample: PBMCs. CDR3 in DNA: TGTGCCAGCAGGGACAGGCTCTATGGCTACACCTTC. Its translation: CASRDRLYGYTF.